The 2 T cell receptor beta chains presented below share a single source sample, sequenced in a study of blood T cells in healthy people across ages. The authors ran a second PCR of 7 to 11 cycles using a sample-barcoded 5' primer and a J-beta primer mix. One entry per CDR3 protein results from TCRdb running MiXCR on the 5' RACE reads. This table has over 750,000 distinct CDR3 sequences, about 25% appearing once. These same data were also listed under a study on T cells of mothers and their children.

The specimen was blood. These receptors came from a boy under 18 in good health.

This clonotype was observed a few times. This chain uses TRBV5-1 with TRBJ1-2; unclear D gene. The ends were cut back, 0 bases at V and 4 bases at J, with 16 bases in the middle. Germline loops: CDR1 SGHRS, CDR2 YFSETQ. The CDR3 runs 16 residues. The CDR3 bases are TGCGCCAGCAGCTTGGAGGGCTCCATAACCCGCTATGGCTACACCTTC. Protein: CASSLEGSITRYGYTF.

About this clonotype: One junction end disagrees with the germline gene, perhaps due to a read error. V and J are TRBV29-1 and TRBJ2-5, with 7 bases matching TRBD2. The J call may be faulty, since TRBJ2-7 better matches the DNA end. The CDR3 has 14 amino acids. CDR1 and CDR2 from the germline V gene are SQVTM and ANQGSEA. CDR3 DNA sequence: TGCAGCGTCGAAGGGCTAGCGGCTGGCGACGAGCAGTACTTC. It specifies CSVEGLAAGDEQYF.